A single sample is the source of the 30 T cell receptor beta chains below, sequenced in a study of CD8+ T cells in alopecia areata. Following extraction, RNA underwent reverse transcription to cDNA, which served as the sequencing template. Produced via immunoSEQ multiplex PCR; TCRdb's table is partial and in-frame only. This table has over 120,000 clones, around 60% appearing once. This sample comprised CD4+ T cells sorted from blood, obtained at week 0. Receptor source: a human donor with alopecia areata.

This clone was observed a few times. V gene TRBV6-5 combines with J gene TRBJ1-2; no firm D call. The V end was cut by 4 bases, the J end by 4 bases, with 16 bases between. CDR3 length: 15 residues. Germline-derived CDR1 and CDR2 are MNHEY and SVGAGI. CDR3 amino acids: CASSSPTRAIYGYTF. DNA of the CDR3: TGTGCCAGCAGTTCCCCAACAAGGGCCATCTATGGCTACACCTTC.

The chain has TRBV29-1 and TRBJ1-2; D may be TRBD1 (5 bases). From germline, CDR1 is SQVTM and CDR2 ANQGSEA. CDR3 length equals 13 residues. The V end lost 7 bases, the J end lost 3 bases, and 15 bases lay between the germline ends. The CDR3 spells CSASEGEDYGYTF. As DNA, the CDR3 is TGCAGCGCCTCAGAAGGGGAGGACTATGGCTACACCTTC.

The chain is built from TRBV18 and TRBJ2-7, with D perhaps given as TRBD1 or TRBD2 (5 bases each). Germline CDR1 KGHSH, CDR2 LQKENI. The CDR3 is made up of 16 amino acids. V was shortened by 1 base and J by 0 bases, with 13 bases between the two germline ends. The DNA for the CDR3 is TGTGCCAGCTCACCACGTGGGACGGGAAGCTCCTACGAGCAGTACTTC. Amino acid sequence: CASSPRGTGSSYEQYF.

The table lists this clone with a few counts. The rearrangement uses TRBV25-1 and TRBJ1-4; D gene unclear. Germline CDR1 and CDR2: MGHDK and SYGVNS. V gave up 6 bases and J gave up 5 bases, with 13 bases separating them. CDR3 length: 14 amino acids. The CDR3 loop reads CASRGALGNEKLFF. CDR3 coding DNA: TGTGCCAGCAGGGGAGCCCTAGGGAATGAAAAACTGTTTTTT. Drawing the rest from reference TRBV25-1 and TRBJ1-4, the complete variable domain is EADIYQTPRYLVIGTGKKITLECSQTMGHDKMYWYQQDPGMELHLIHYSYGVNSTEKGDLSSESTVSRIRTEHFPLTLESARPSHTSQYLCASRGALGNEKLFFGSGTQLSVL.

This chain uses TRBV7-2 with TRBJ1-2; maybe TRBD1 (5 bases). Germline assignment: CDR1 SGHTA and CDR2 FQGNSA. The CDR3 has 14 residues. V lost 5 bases, J lost 7 bases, and 17 bases lay in between. The CDR3 nucleotides are TGTGCCAGCAGCGGGGACCGCCGCTATGTTGGCTACACCTTC. Translating gives CASSGDRRYVGYTF.

CDR3 DNA sequence: TGCGCCAGCAGCCCGGCCTTGAGCGGGGGCCTCGGGGATACGCAGTATTTT. This gives the protein CASSPALSGGLGDTQYF. The rearrangement links TRBV5-1 to TRBJ2-3; 8 bases align to TRBD2. This CDR3 spans 17 amino acids. V shed 4 bases, J shed 6 bases, and the junction held 16 bases outside the gene matches. Germline CDR1 and CDR2: SGHRS and YFSETQ.

The chain couples TRBV5-1 to TRBJ1-1, with 7 nucleotides matching TRBD1. Germline V gene data show CDR1 as SGHRS and CDR2 as YFSETQ. The CDR3 has 15 residues. Trimming cost V 3 bases and J 1 base; bases outside gene matches: 6. CDR3 sequence: CASSWGGGRNTEAFF. CDR3 DNA sequence: TGCGCCAGCAGCTGGGGAGGGGGCAGGAACACTGAAGCTTTCTTT.

The chain employs TRBV27 and TRBJ1-6; D call uncertain. CDR3 length: 15 amino acids. Per the germline V gene, CDR1 is MNHEY and CDR2 is SMNVEV (reference sequence). Trimming pared 5 bases from V and 5 bases from J, leaving 13 bases between. CDR3 DNA sequence: TGTGCCAGCAGTCCCGAGAGTGGGGATAATTCACCCCTCCACTTT. Residues: CASSPESGDNSPLHF.

This clone was picked up a small number of times. The rearrangement joins TRBV5-1 to TRBJ2-6; D is ambiguous. CDR1 SGHRS and CDR2 YFSETQ come from the germline V gene. The CDR3 spans 14 residues. Trimming shortened V by 9 bases and J by 3 bases, and 13 bases separated the two germline ends. CDR3 loop: CATSPGLGANVLTF. CDR3 nucleotide sequence: TGCGCCACCTCTCCCGGGCTTGGGGCCAACGTCCTGACTTTC.

This clone was counted a few times. One end of the junction fails to match germline, which may point to a read error. The J gene is TRBJ2-3, the V gene TRBV4-1, with 14 nucleotides matching TRBD2. Germline assignment: CDR1 MGHRA and CDR2 YSYEKL. The CDR3 runs 15 residues. Here the CDR3 reads CASSQRLFGLAGGIF. The CDR3 nucleotides are TGCGCCAGCAGCCAACGCCTCTTTGGACTAGCGGGGGGTATTTTT.

This clone was seen once. The J gene is TRBJ2-2, the V gene TRBV5-4, with 8 nucleotides matching TRBD1. The CDR3 length is 15 residues. J was trimmed by 5 bases and V by 0 bases; bases with no gene match: 3. Germline V gene data show CDR1 as SGHNT and CDR2 as YYREEE (reference sequence). CDR3 coding DNA: TGTGCCAGCAGCTTGGACCAGGGGGCGACCGGGGAGCTGTTTTTT. Its translation: CASSLDQGATGELFF. The variable domain in full, completed from reference TRBV5-4 and TRBJ2-2, reads ETGVTQSPTHLIKTRGQQVTLRCSSQSGHNTVSWYQQALGQGPQFIFQYYREEENGRGNFPPRFSGLQFPNYSSELNVNALELDDSALYLCASSLDQGATGELFFGEGSRLTVL.

This clone showed up just a few times. This chain links TRBV29-1 with TRBJ1-2, with D perhaps matching TRBD1 (6 bases). V was trimmed by 7 bases and J by 1 base, leaving 13 bases between them. The CDR3 covers 13 residues. The V gene's germline CDR1 is SQVTM and CDR2 ANQGSEA. CDR3 in DNA: TGCAGCGCGGGGGTAGGGGGTAACTATGGCTACACCTTC. This gives the protein CSAGVGGNYGYTF.

J is TRBJ1-1 and V is TRBV7-9, with D perhaps matching TRBD1 (6 bases). The CDR3 consists of 14 residues. V was shortened by 4 bases and J by 1 base, with 10 bases between the two germline ends. The germline CDR1 and CDR2 sequences are SEHNR and FQNEAQ (reference sequence). CDR3 in amino acids: CASSSDSPNTEAFF. CDR3 DNA sequence: TGTGCCAGCAGCTCGGACAGCCCGAACACTGAAGCTTTCTTT.

In the case of this clone: At one end the junction does not follow the germline gene, possibly because of a read error. V and J are TRBV7-7 and TRBJ1-1, with TRBD1 matching 7 bases. Germline CDR1 reads SSHAT; CDR2 reads FNYEAQ (reference sequence). The CDR3 has 16 amino acids. Written as DNA, the CDR3 is TGTGCTAGCAGCCCGTTTCAGACAGGGCTAGGCACTGAAGCTTTCTTT. This translates into CASSPFQTGLGTEAFF.

This clone has more than one count but fewer than ten. V usage is TRBV30 and J usage is TRBJ1-1; a possible D gene is TRBD1 (5 bases). Per germline, CDR1 GTSNPN and CDR2 SVGIG (reference sequence). The CDR3 runs to 14 residues. V was trimmed by 2 bases and J by 0 bases, leaving 10 bases between them. CDR3 region: CAWSPGGMNTEAFF. The CDR3 region has the DNA TGTGCCTGGAGTCCCGGGGGGATGAACACTGAAGCTTTCTTT.

This chain uses TRBV29-1 with TRBJ1-1; no clear D gene. Between the trimmed V and J ends, which lost 3 bases and 3 bases, there was a span of 8 bases. There are 12 residues in the CDR3. Germline V gives CDR1 SQVTM, CDR2 ANQGSEA. The chain's CDR3 is CSVDRRDTEAFF. CDR3 sequence (DNA): TGCAGCGTTGACCGACGGGACACTGAAGCTTTCTTT.

The V gene is TRBV4-3, the J gene TRBJ2-3; 7 bases are a match to TRBD1. This CDR3 has 14 residues. V trimming: 0 bases; J trimming: 5 bases; junction bases outside the gene matches: 2. The germline gives CDR1 LGHNA, CDR2 YSLEER. The DNA for the CDR3 is TGCGCCAGCAGCCAAGAACAGGGGAAAGATACGCAGTATTTT. Protein sequence: CASSQEQGKDTQYF.

The rearrangement joins TRBV5-6 to TRBJ2-1, with no clear D. Per germline, CDR1 SGHDT and CDR2 YYEEEE. The CDR3 covers 14 residues. V was pared by 0 bases and J by 0 bases, with 4 bases between. The CDR3 DNA is TGTGCCAGCAGCTTGGGGAGCTCCTACAATGAGCAGTTCTTC. This gives the protein CASSLGSSYNEQFF.

The chain links TRBV7-2 to TRBJ1-5; the D gene is possibly TRBD1 (5 bases). This CDR3 region has 15 residues. V lost 5 bases to trimming and J lost 0 bases, with 11 bases between them. Per germline, CDR1 SGHTA and CDR2 FQGNSA. CDR3 sequence (DNA): TGTGCCAGCAGCCCGGGGGTAAATAGCAATCAGCCCCAGCATTTT. It translates to CASSPGVNSNQPQHF. The whole variable domain, filled in from reference TRBV7-2 and TRBJ1-5, reads GAGVSQSPSNKVTEKGKDVELRCDPISGHTALYWYRQSLGQGLEFLIYFQGNSAPDKSGLPSDRFSAERTGGSVSTLTIQRTQQEDSAVYLCASSPGVNSNQPQHFGDGTRLSIL.

There are a few counts of this clone. This rearrangement joins TRBV5-1 to TRBJ2-2, with D perhaps matching TRBD2 (5 bases). Germline V CDR1 and CDR2: SGHRS, YFSETQ. The CDR3 totals 16 residues. Trimming stripped 10 bases from V and 0 bases from J, with 19 bases between. This chain's CDR3 is CACRSSPSTNTGELFF. The CDR3 DNA reads TGCGCCTGTAGAAGCTCGCCTAGCACGAACACCGGGGAGCTGTTTTTT.

This clone was counted only a few times. The V call is TRBV4-2, the J call TRBJ1-3, with D unclear. V lost 4 bases, J lost 4 bases, and 14 bases lay in between. The germline CDR1 and CDR2 sequences are LGHNA and YNFKEQ. The CDR3 spans 15 residues. The CDR3 protein is CASSPALVGGNTIYF. Here the CDR3 DNA reads TGTGCCAGCAGCCCGGCTTTGGTTGGGGGAAACACCATATATTTT.

The CDR3 protein is CASSGTGNEKLFF. The DNA of the CDR3 is TGTGCCAGCAGTGGGACAGGGAATGAAAAACTGTTTTTT. The V gene is TRBV2, the J gene TRBJ1-4; 8 nucleotides agree with TRBD1. Germline CDR1 is SNHLY and CDR2 is FYNNEI. The CDR3 extends over 13 amino acids. J lost 5 bases, V lost 4 bases, and 0 bases had no gene match.

The genes are TRBV13 and TRBJ1-5; D gene unclear. The CDR3 is 13 residues long. Between the trimmed V and J ends, which lost 7 bases and 0 bases, there was a span of 7 bases. Germline V gene data show CDR1 as PRHDT and CDR2 as FYEKMQ (reference sequence). The CDR3 reads CASTYTSNQPQHF. The CDR3, as DNA: TGTGCCAGCACCTATACTAGCAATCAGCCCCAGCATTTT.

In nucleotides, the CDR3 is TGCGCCAGCAGCTTGGATCACGAGCAGTACTTC. Its protein is CASSLDHEQYF. The V call is TRBV5-1, the J call TRBJ2-7; no clear D gene. The V end was cut by 0 bases, the J end by 5 bases, with 3 bases between. This CDR3 contains 11 residues. Germline assignment: CDR1 SGHRS and CDR2 YFSETQ. The complete variable domain, with remaining parts taken from reference TRBV5-1 and TRBJ2-7, reads KAGVTQTPRYLIKTRGQQVTLSCSPISGHRSVSWYQQTPGQGLQFLFEYFSETQRNKGNFPGRFSGRQFSNSRSEMNVSTLELGDSALYLCASSLDHEQYFGPGTRLTVT.

This chain connects TRBV7-2 to TRBJ2-7; D is unresolved. V was pared by 1 base and J by 9 bases, with 22 bases between. Germline V CDR1 and CDR2: SGHTA, FQGNSA. The CDR3 is 16 amino acids. CDR3 nucleotides: TGTGCCAGCAGCTTAGGCTCGTCCAACTCCAGAAAAAGGCAGTACTTC. It yields the protein CASSLGSSNSRKRQYF.

Here the CDR3 reads CASISSGGGYTF. CDR3 DNA: TGTGCCAGCATTTCGTCCGGTGGGGGCTACACCTTC. The chain recombines TRBV6-6 with TRBJ1-2; D is unclear. Trimming removed 7 bases from V and 8 bases from J, with 14 bases in between. This CDR3 contains 12 residues. The V gene's germline CDR1 is MNHNY and CDR2 SVGAGI (reference sequence).

J is TRBJ2-2 and V is TRBV7-2; D tentatively fits TRBD1 or TRBD2 (5 bases each). From germline, CDR1 is SGHTA and CDR2 FQGNSA. Trimming removed 5 bases at V and 13 bases at J, with 11 bases between. The CDR3 sequence is 11 residues long. CDR3 amino acids: CASSTGRGLFF. In nucleotides, the CDR3 is TGTGCCAGCAGCACGGGGCGAGGGCTGTTTTTT.

This chain links TRBV6-6 with TRBJ1-2; 7 bases are a match to TRBD1. The length of the CDR3 is 14 residues. V dropped 4 bases and J dropped 6; count of bases not matched to a gene: 8. Per germline, CDR1 MNHNY and CDR2 SVGAGI (reference sequence). CDR3 sequence (DNA): TGTGCCAGCAGTTCCGCTACAGGGGCTCATGGCTACACCTTC. Translating gives CASSSATGAHGYTF.

V usage is TRBV29-1 and J usage is TRBJ2-7, with a possible D match to TRBD1 (6 bases). CDR1 and CDR2 (germline): SQVTM, ANQGSEA. Trimming stripped 6 bases from V and 0 bases from J, with 12 bases between. This CDR3 is built from 13 residues. CDR3: CSVENRDSYEQYF. DNA for the CDR3: TGCAGCGTCGAAAACAGGGACTCCTACGAGCAGTACTTC.

The genes are TRBV11-2 and TRBJ2-7; a weak D match, TRBD2 (6 bases). The germline CDR1 and CDR2 sequences are SGHAT and FQNNGV. The V end was cut by 3 bases, the J end by 4 bases, with 10 bases between. The CDR3 runs 13 residues. The DNA of the CDR3 is TGTGCCAGCAGCTTTGGGGGGAGGTACGAGCAGTACTTC. Encoded protein: CASSFGGRYEQYF.